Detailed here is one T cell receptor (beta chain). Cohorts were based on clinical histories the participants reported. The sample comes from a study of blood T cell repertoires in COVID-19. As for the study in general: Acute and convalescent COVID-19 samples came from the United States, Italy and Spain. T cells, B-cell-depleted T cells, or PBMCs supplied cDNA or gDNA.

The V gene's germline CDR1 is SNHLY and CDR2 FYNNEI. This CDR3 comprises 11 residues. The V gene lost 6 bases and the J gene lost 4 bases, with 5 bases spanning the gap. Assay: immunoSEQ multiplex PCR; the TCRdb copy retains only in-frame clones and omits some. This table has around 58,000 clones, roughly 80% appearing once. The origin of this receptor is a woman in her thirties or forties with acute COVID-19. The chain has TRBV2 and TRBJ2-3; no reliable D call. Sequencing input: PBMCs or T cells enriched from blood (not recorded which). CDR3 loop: CASSLADTQYF. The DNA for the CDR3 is TGTGCCAGCAGCCTAGCAGATACGCAGTATTTT.